The clone carrying this T cell receptor beta chain appeared once. What it recognizes is unknown. This entry comes from a study of cytomegalovirus exposure and HLA in healthy donors. The study's findings and limits: More clonal expansion characterized HLA-associated TCR beta chains than equally common others in a later analysis. Across all donors, roughly uniform sequencing depth was an assumption of the presence/absence analyses.

60 Vbeta and 13 Jbeta primers were used in PCR. Assay: immunoSEQ multiplex PCR; the TCRdb copy retains only in-frame clones and omits some. Of 150,000 to 200,000 clones listed, roughly 90% are singletons. Trimming cost V 2 bases and J 2 bases, with 15 bases left between them. The length of the CDR3 is 16 residues. CDR1 and CDR2 from the germline V gene are SGHTA and FQGNSA. Material for sequencing was PBMCs. The rearrangement links TRBV7-2 to TRBJ2-5, with D possibly matching TRBD2 (8 bases). The sequence derives from a woman under 30 in good health and CMV-seronegative. The CDR3 loop reads CASSLRGPSGQETQYF. The CDR3 DNA follows: TGTGCCAGCAGCTTAAGGGGGCCTAGCGGGCAAGAGACCCAGTACTTC.